This TCR beta chain comes out of a study of response to subunit inactivated influenza vaccine. Findings and limits, study-wide: The authors proposed limited new T cell recruitment per seasonal influenza vaccination.

This clonotype was counted a few times. Antigen specificity is unknown. A single record per CDR3 protein comes from TCRdb applying MiXCR to the RT-PCR reads. The sample shows about 520,000 distinct CDR3 sequences, less than 7.5% of them seen only once. This CDR3 region has 15 residues. V was pared by 6 bases and J by 9 bases, with 17 bases of the junction left unmatched. Germline CDR1 SQVTM, CDR2 ANQGSEA. This clonotype originated in a man aged 45-69 years who received an inactivated influenza vaccine. The material sequenced was PBMCs from blood, taken around 25 months after vaccination. V and J are TRBV29-1 and TRBJ2-1; 7 nucleotides line up with TRBD2. CDR3 in DNA: TGCAGCGTCGGCAGCGGGACGGCCGCCTGGGGTGAGCAGTTCTTC. Protein: CSVGSGTAAWGEQFF.